These 15 T cell receptor beta chains originate from one sample sequenced in a study of graft-versus-host responses after intestinal transplantation. Antigen specificity for these receptors is unknown. Produced via immunoSEQ multiplex PCR; TCRdb's table is partial and in-frame only. The repertoire holds roughly 99,000 clones, with about nine tenths as singletons. The input for sequencing was unstimulated CD8+ T cells sorted from spleen or lymph node cells, taken before transplant. The receptors derive from a human donor who was the organ donor for an intestinal transplant.

The V gene is TRBV7-9, the J gene TRBJ2-1; 9 bases map to TRBD2. This CDR3 region has 16 residues. Germline V gives CDR1 SEHNR, CDR2 FQNEAQ (reference sequence). V trimming: 1 base; J trimming: 1 base; junction bases outside the gene matches: 2. CDR3 protein: CASSLGSGGSYNEQFF. The DNA of the CDR3 is TGTGCCAGCAGCTTAGGTAGCGGGGGATCCTACAATGAGCAGTTCTTC.

The chain combines TRBV11-2 with TRBJ2-7; a weak D match, TRBD1 (5 bases). Germline V gene sequence: CDR1 SGHAT, CDR2 FQNNGV. V dropped 2 bases and J dropped 7 bases, with 9 bases sitting between them. CDR3 size: 12 residues. The CDR3 nucleotides read TGTGCCAGCAGCTTACAGGGTTGGGAGCAGTACTTC. It is translated as CASSLQGWEQYF.

The V gene is TRBV5-4, the J gene TRBJ1-2; 7 nucleotides agree with TRBD1. Trimming removed 4 bases from V and 4 bases from J; junction bases left unmatched: 25. Germline V gene sequence: CDR1 SGHNT, CDR2 YYREEE (reference sequence). CDR3 length equals 20 residues. CDR3 DNA: TGTGCCAGCAGCGGAGAACGGGCGAGTAGGGACAGCCCTAGGGGCTATGGCTACACCTTC. Protein: CASSGERASRDSPRGYGYTF.

The J gene is TRBJ1-2, the V gene TRBV18; D is perhaps TRBD1 (5 bases). The CDR3 contains 14 residues. The ends were cut back, 4 bases at V and 2 bases at J, with 11 bases in the middle. Per the germline V gene, CDR1 is KGHSH and CDR2 is LQKENI. The CDR3 DNA sequence: TGTGCCAGCTCACTCCAGGGTAACAACTATGGCTACACCTTC. As protein: CASSLQGNNYGYTF.

The chain links TRBV29-1 to TRBJ2-1; D is unresolved. Between the trimmed V and J ends, which lost 5 bases and 6 bases, there was a span of 5 bases. The germline V gene encodes CDR1 SQVTM and CDR2 ANQGSEA. This CDR3 has 10 amino acids. For the CDR3, the DNA is TGCAGCGTTCTCGGCAATGAGCAGTTCTTC. Its protein product is CSVLGNEQFF.

The V and J genes are TRBV27 and TRBJ2-7, with D perhaps matching TRBD1 (6 bases). Germline CDR1 reads MNHEY; CDR2 reads SMNVEV (reference sequence). Between the trimmed V and J ends, which lost 4 bases and 2 bases, there was a span of 12 bases. The CDR3 totals 14 residues. CDR3 loop: CASSSPDRTYEQYF. In nucleotides, the CDR3 is TGTGCCAGCAGTTCGCCAGACAGGACCTACGAGCAGTACTTC.

Of note for this clone: Its ends do not fully match the called genes, so a read error is possible. The chain recombines TRBV28 with TRBJ2-7; 14 bases are shared with TRBD2. The CDR3 has 13 amino acids. In germline, CDR1 is MDHEN, CDR2 SYDVKM. The CDR3 DNA sequence: TGTGCCAGCAGTCCGCCGGGACTAGCGGGAGAGCACTTC. Amino acid sequence: CASSPPGLAGEHF.

The chain uses TRBV18 and TRBJ1-2, with a tentative D call TRBD1 (6 bases). The V gene lost 1 base and the J gene lost 4 bases, with 13 bases spanning the gap. The CDR3 sequence is 15 residues long. Germline-derived CDR1 and CDR2 are KGHSH and LQKENI. The CDR3: CASSPRGRGTYGYTF. CDR3 bases: TGTGCCAGCTCACCACGGGGCAGGGGAACCTATGGCTACACCTTC.

This clone was seen just once. V is TRBV14 and J is TRBJ1-1, with D perhaps matching TRBD1 (5 bases). V was clipped by 8 bases and J by 4 bases, with 17 bases between them. Germline V gene data show CDR1 as SGHDN and CDR2 as FVKESK. This CDR3 spans 14 amino acids. CDR3: CASPYKGVGTEAFF. The CDR3 nucleotides read TGTGCCAGCCCTTATAAAGGGGTCGGCACTGAAGCTTTCTTT.

This rearrangement joins TRBV2 to TRBJ2-1; maybe TRBD2 (5 bases). The germline V gene encodes CDR1 SNHLY and CDR2 FYNNEI. The V end was cut by 2 bases, the J end by 0 bases, with 14 bases between. CDR3 length equals 17 residues. The CDR3 nucleotides read TGTGCCAGCAGTGAATGGTCGCCGGGAAGCTCCTACAATGAGCAGTTCTTC. It codes for CASSEWSPGSSYNEQFF.

The chain uses TRBV6-1 and TRBJ2-2; D not resolved. V shed 5 bases and J shed 2 bases, with 12 bases lying between them. Germline CDR1 is MNHNS and CDR2 is SASEGT. The CDR3 totals 15 residues. The CDR3 loop reads CASSPFEVNTGELFF. The CDR3 bases are TGTGCCAGCAGTCCCTTTGAGGTAAACACCGGGGAGCTGTTTTTT.

V is TRBV7-9 and J is TRBJ1-1; weak D call: TRBD1 (6 bases). Germline CDR1 reads SEHNR; CDR2 reads FQNEAQ (reference sequence). The CDR3 consists of 14 residues. Between the trimmed V and J ends, which lost 4 bases and 5 bases, there was a span of 14 bases. The CDR3 loop is CASSYRDVGTEAFF. Here the CDR3 DNA reads TGTGCCAGCAGCTACAGGGACGTCGGGACTGAAGCTTTCTTT.

V usage is TRBV7-9 and J usage is TRBJ1-2; 7 bases map to TRBD1. Losses at the gene ends were 5 bases for V and 0 bases for J; bases not matched to a gene: 9. This CDR3 comprises 16 residues. From germline, CDR1 is SEHNR and CDR2 FQNEAQ (reference sequence). The CDR3 sequence is CASSPSTGRSNYGYTF. The CDR3 DNA is TGTGCCAGCAGCCCGTCGACAGGGAGGTCTAACTATGGCTACACCTTC.

The V call is TRBV10-2, the J call TRBJ1-1; 12 positions match TRBD1. CDR3 length: 15 amino acids. Germline lookup yields CDR1 WSHSY and CDR2 SAAADI. The trim removed 3 bases at V and 5 bases at J, leaving 4 bases unmatched. For the CDR3, the DNA is TGCGCCAGCAGTGAATGGGACAGGGGGCGGACTGAAGCTTTCTTT. As protein: CASSEWDRGRTEAFF.

This chain uses TRBV7-3 with TRBJ1-2; TRBD1 aligns across 9 bases. The CDR3 is 15 amino acids. CDR1 is SGHTA, CDR2 FQGTGA, per germline. Trimming cost V 0 bases and J 2 bases; bases outside gene matches: 1. CDR3 loop: CASSLTGTGNYGYTF. CDR3 nucleotide sequence: TGTGCCAGCAGCTTAACCGGGACAGGGAACTATGGCTACACCTTC.